The 17 T cell receptor beta chains reported below all come from one sample, sequenced in a study of blood T cell repertoires in COVID-19. Only in-frame clones appear in the TCRdb table, and some are missing; sequencing was by immunoSEQ multiplex PCR. The sample lists over 120,000 clones; about nine tenths were seen once. The sample consisted of peripheral blood. The receptors here all came from a man aged 50-59 years who had recovered from COVID-19.

This clone occurred once. The J gene is TRBJ1-1, the V gene TRBV7-9, with a weak D call TRBD1 (5 bases). Trimming removed 1 base at V and 1 base at J, with 16 bases between. Germline lookup yields CDR1 SEHNR and CDR2 FQNEAQ (reference sequence). This CDR3 is built from 17 residues. The CDR3 DNA reads as TGTGCCAGCAGCTTAGATTATGGGGCAGGGCCGAACACTGAAGCTTTCTTT. Protein product: CASSLDYGAGPNTEAFF.

The chain couples TRBV30 to TRBJ2-4; TRBD1 matches at 8 bases. The CDR3 covers 15 residues. V dropped 3 bases and J dropped 9; count of bases not matched to a gene: 13. In germline, CDR1 is GTSNPN, CDR2 SVGIG (reference sequence). The CDR3 DNA reads as TGTGCCTGGAGCGTACTCACAGGGGGAGAAGGCATTCAGTACTTC. As protein: CAWSVLTGGEGIQYF.

This sequence joins TRBV6-5 and TRBJ2-3; no definite D call. CDR1 and CDR2 from the germline V gene are MNHEY and SVGAGI. V was cut by 6 bases and J by 1 base, with 8 bases left in between. There are 13 residues in the CDR3. The CDR3: CASSLLRTDTQYF. The CDR3, as DNA: TGTGCCAGCAGCTTACTTCGCACAGATACGCAGTATTTT.

This clone is a singleton in its sample. The gene calls are TRBV24-1 and TRBJ2-3, with a tentative D call TRBD1 (6 bases). CDR1 KGHDR and CDR2 SFDVKD come from the germline V gene. CDR3 size: 16 residues. V lost 4 bases and J 5 bases, leaving 18 bases between the germline ends. The CDR3 region is CATSDQDSSARDTQYF. CDR3 coding DNA: TGTGCCACCAGTGACCAGGACAGCTCGGCGAGAGATACGCAGTATTTT.

This rearrangement joins TRBV5-4 to TRBJ1-1; no firm D call. Germline V gene sequence: CDR1 SGHNT, CDR2 YYREEE (reference sequence). Trimming cost V 0 bases and J 4 bases, with 10 bases left between them. The CDR3 has 14 amino acids. CDR3 sequence reads: CASSLAGFGTEAFF. The DNA of the CDR3 is TGTGCCAGCAGCTTGGCGGGGTTCGGCACTGAAGCTTTCTTT. Looking up the rest from reference TRBV5-4 and TRBJ1-1 gives the full variable domain: ETGVTQSPTHLIKTRGQQVTLRCSSQSGHNTVSWYQQALGQGPQFIFQYYREEENGRGNFPPRFSGLQFPNYSSELNVNALELDDSALYLCASSLAGFGTEAFFGQGTRLTVV.

The rearrangement links TRBV10-2 to TRBJ2-5; 16 nucleotides match TRBD2. Germline CDR1 is WSHSY and CDR2 is SAAADI. The J segment lost 5 bases and the V segment lost 6 bases, leaving 9 bases of the junction unmatched. There are 17 residues in the CDR3. In DNA, the CDR3 is TGCGCCAGCAGGGCCGGGACTAGCGGGGGGGCGGTTGAGACCCAGTACTTC. Protein: CASRAGTSGGAVETQYF.

The chain uses TRBV9 and TRBJ1-4; D gene uncertain. This CDR3 has 14 amino acids. Germline V gene data show CDR1 as SGDLS and CDR2 as YYNGEE. V gave up 0 bases and J gave up 11 bases, with 14 bases separating them. Here the CDR3 reads CASSVVGKRGKLFF. As DNA, the CDR3 is TGTGCCAGCAGCGTAGTCGGAAAAAGAGGGAAACTGTTTTTT.

The chain joins TRBV6-6 to TRBJ1-2; 10 bases are shared with TRBD1. This CDR3 contains 15 residues. Per the germline V gene, CDR1 is MNHNY and CDR2 is SVGAGI (reference sequence). V gave up 7 bases and J gave up 5 bases; unmatched junction bases: 10. The CDR3 DNA follows: TGTGCCAGCACCAAAGACAGGGGGCTTCAGTATGGCTACACCTTC. It codes for CASTKDRGLQYGYTF.

V and J are TRBV3-1 (or the pseudogene TRBV3-2) and TRBJ1-6, with 8 bases matching TRBD1. Trimming at V came to 0 bases and at J to 7 bases, leaving 2 bases not matched to a gene. The CDR3 has 15 amino acids. Germline-derived CDR1 and CDR2 are LGHDT and YNNKEL (reference sequence). The CDR3 is CASSQDQGANSPLHF. CDR3 nucleotides: TGTGCCAGCAGCCAAGATCAGGGGGCGAATTCACCCCTCCACTTT.

In its sample, this clone was seen once. This same CDR3 is encoded by further DNA sequences in the sample. The chain uses TRBV5-1 and TRBJ2-5; D not resolved. V lost 0 bases and J lost 1, with 4 bases in between. The CDR3 loop spans 13 amino acids. Germline CDR1 and CDR2: SGHRS and YFSETQ. In DNA form, the CDR3 reads TGCGCCAGCAGCTTGGGGAGCCAAGAGACCCAGTACTTC. Its translation is CASSLGSQETQYF.

This sequence joins TRBV5-1 and TRBJ1-2; D call uncertain. V was clipped by 0 bases and J by 4 bases, with 4 bases between them. CDR3 length: 12 amino acids. Per the germline V gene, CDR1 is SGHRS and CDR2 is YFSETQ. In DNA, the CDR3 is TGCGCCAGCAGCTTGGGCAGCTATGGCTACACCTTC. The encoded protein is CASSLGSYGYTF.

A single count supports this clone. The gene calls are TRBV9 and TRBJ1-4; D is perhaps TRBD1 (5 bases). Germline loops: CDR1 SGDLS, CDR2 YYNGEE. V dropped 4 bases and J dropped 2 bases, with 9 bases sitting between them. The CDR3 has 14 amino acids. This chain's CDR3 is CASSPRATNEKLFF. As DNA, the CDR3 is TGTGCCAGCAGCCCCAGGGCCACTAATGAAAAACTGTTTTTT.

The genes are TRBV30 and TRBJ2-1, with a tentative D call TRBD1 (5 bases). This CDR3 is 16 amino acids long. From germline, CDR1 is GTSNPN and CDR2 SVGIG (reference sequence). V gave up 0 bases and J gave up 2 bases, with 14 bases separating them. The CDR3 loop is CAWSVWGSPTYNEQFF. The CDR3 DNA reads TGTGCCTGGAGTGTATGGGGCAGCCCCACCTACAATGAGCAGTTCTTC.

The chain couples TRBV6-2 or TRBV6-3 to TRBJ1-5, with D maybe TRBD1 (5 bases). The germline V gene has CDR1 MNHEY and CDR2 SVGEGT. The CDR3 spans 15 residues. The germline V and J ends were trimmed by 4 bases and 4 bases, with 14 bases remaining between them. As DNA, the CDR3 is TGTGCCAGCAGTTTTCAGGGTCTAGGGAATCAGCCCCAGCATTTT. This encodes CASSFQGLGNQPQHF.

The chain employs TRBV5-4 and TRBJ2-6; 14 bases align to TRBD2. The CDR3 has 19 residues. CDR1 is SGHNT, CDR2 YYREEE, per germline (reference sequence). Trimming removed 3 bases from V and 1 base from J; junction bases left unmatched: 6. CDR3 residues: CASSSTWTSGGSGANVLTF. Written as DNA, the CDR3 is TGTGCCAGCAGCTCGACCTGGACTAGCGGGGGGTCTGGGGCCAACGTCCTGACTTTC.

The genes are TRBV11-3 and TRBJ2-7; D perhaps matches TRBD1 (6 bases). CDR1 and CDR2 from the germline V gene are SGHNT and YENEEA. The length of the CDR3 is 13 residues. V was trimmed by 6 bases and J by 0 bases, leaving 9 bases between them. CDR3 residues: CASSRTASYEQYF. The CDR3 bases are TGTGCCAGCAGTCGGACAGCCTCCTACGAGCAGTACTTC.

The chain couples TRBV19 to TRBJ1-1; D not certain. V lost 3 bases and J 10 bases, leaving 12 bases between the germline ends. CDR3 length equals 12 residues. Looked up from germline, CDR1 is LNHDA and CDR2 is SQIVND (reference sequence). The DNA of the CDR3 is TGTGCCAGTAGTATCTTGACTATGCCAGCTTTCTTT. Amino acid sequence: CASSILTMPAFF.